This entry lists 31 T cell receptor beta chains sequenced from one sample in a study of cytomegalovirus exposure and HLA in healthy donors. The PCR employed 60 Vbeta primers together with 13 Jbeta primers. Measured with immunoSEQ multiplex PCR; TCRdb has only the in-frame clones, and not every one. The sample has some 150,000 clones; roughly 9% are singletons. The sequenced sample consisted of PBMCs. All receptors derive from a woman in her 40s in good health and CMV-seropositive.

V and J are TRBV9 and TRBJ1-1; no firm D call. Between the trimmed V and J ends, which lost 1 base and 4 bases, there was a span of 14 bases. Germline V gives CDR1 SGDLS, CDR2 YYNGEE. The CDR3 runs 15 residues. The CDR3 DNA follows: TGTGCCAGCAGCGTAAAAGCAGCACTACCCACTGAAGCTTTCTTT. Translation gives CASSVKAALPTEAFF. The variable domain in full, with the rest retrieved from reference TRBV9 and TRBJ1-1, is DSGVTQTPKHLITATGQRVTLRCSPRSGDLSVYWYQQSLDQGLQFLIQYYNGEERAKGNILERFSAQQFPDLHSELNLSSLELGDSALYFCASSVKAALPTEAFFGQGTRLTVV.

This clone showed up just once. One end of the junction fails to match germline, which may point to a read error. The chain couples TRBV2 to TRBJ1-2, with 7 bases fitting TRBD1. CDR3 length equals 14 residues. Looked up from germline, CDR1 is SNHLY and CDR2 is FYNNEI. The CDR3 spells CASSIDRDHYGYPF. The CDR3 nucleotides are TGTGCCAGCTCCATTGACAGGGACCACTATGGCTACCCCTTC. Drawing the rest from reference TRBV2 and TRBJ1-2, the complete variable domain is EPEVTQTPSHQVTQMGQEVILRCVPISNHLYFYWYRQILGQKVEFLVSFYNNEISEKSEIFDDQFSVERPDGSNFTLKIRSTKLEDSAMYFCASSIDRDHYGYPFGSGTRLTVV.

The CDR3 reads CASSLARGRAETQYF. The CDR3 coding sequence is TGTGCCAGCAGCTTAGCGCGGGGAAGGGCAGAGACCCAGTACTTC. The chain employs TRBV7-6 and TRBJ2-5, with a tentative D call TRBD2 (6 bases). There are 15 residues in the CDR3. V was cut by 0 bases and J by 4 bases, with 12 bases left in between. The germline V gene has CDR1 SGHVS and CDR2 FNYEAQ.

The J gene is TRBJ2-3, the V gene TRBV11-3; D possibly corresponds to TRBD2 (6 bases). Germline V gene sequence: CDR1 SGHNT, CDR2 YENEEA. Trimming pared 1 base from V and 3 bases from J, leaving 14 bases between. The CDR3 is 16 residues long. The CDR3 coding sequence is TGTGCCAGCAGCTTAGCGGAGGGGTTTAGTACAGATACGCAGTATTTT. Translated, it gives CASSLAEGFSTDTQYF.

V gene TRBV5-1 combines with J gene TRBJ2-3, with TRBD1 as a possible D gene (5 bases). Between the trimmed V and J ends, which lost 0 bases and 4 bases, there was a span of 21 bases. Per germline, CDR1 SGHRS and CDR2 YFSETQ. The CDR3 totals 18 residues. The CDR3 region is CASSLEPFNSKGSDTQYF. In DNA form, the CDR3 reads TGCGCCAGCAGCTTGGAGCCGTTCAACTCTAAGGGGTCAGATACGCAGTATTTT.

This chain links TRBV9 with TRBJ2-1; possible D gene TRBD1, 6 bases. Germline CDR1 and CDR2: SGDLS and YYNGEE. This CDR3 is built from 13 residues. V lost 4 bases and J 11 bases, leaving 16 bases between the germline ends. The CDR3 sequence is CASSRGDGTQQFF. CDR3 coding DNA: TGTGCCAGCAGCAGAGGGGACGGGACACAGCAGTTCTTC.

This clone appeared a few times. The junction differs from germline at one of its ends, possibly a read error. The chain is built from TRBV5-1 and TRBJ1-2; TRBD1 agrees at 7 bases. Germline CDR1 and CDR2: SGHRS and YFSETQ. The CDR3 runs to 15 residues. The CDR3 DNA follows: TGCGCCGGCAGCTTCTTTCGACAGGGCGACGGTGGCTACACCTTC. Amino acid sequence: CAGSFFRQGDGGYTF.

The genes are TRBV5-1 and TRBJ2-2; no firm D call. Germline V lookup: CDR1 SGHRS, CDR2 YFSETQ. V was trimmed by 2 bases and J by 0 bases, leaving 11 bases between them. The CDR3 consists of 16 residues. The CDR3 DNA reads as TGCGCCAGCAGCTTAACGCCGTTAGCGAACACCGGGGAGCTGTTTTTT. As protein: CASSLTPLANTGELFF.

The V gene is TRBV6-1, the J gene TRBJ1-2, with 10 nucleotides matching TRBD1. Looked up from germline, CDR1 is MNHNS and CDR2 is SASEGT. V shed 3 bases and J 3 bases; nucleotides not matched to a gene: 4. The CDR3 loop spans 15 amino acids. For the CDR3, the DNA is TGTGCCAGCAGTGATGACAGGGGGCGCGACTATGGCTACACCTTC. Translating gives CASSDDRGRDYGYTF.

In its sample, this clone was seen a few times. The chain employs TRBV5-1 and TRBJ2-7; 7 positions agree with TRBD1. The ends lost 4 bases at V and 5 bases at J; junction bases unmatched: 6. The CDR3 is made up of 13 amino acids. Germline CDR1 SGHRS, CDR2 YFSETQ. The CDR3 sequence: CASSTGQADEQYF. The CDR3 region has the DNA TGCGCCAGCAGCACCGGACAGGCGGACGAGCAGTACTTC.

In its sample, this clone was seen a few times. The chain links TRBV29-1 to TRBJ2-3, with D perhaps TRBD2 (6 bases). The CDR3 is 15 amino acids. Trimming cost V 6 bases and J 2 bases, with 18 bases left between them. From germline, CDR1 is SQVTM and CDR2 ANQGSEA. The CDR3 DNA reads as TGCAGCGTGTCGGGGGTGACATTCGACACAGATACGCAGTATTTT. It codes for CSVSGVTFDTDTQYF.

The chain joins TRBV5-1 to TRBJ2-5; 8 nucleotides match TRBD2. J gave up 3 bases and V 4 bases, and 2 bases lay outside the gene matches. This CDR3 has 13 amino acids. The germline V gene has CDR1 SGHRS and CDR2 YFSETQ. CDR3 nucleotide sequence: TGCGCCAGCAGCCGGCGGGAGGAAGAGACCCAGTACTTC. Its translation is CASSRREEETQYF.

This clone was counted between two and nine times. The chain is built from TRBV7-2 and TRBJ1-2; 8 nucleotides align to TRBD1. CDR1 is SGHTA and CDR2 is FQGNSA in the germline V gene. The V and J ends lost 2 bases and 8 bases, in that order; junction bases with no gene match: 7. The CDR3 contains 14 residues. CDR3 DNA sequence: TGTGCCAGCAGCTTAACGACAGGGGCGCGGGGCTACACCTTC. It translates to CASSLTTGARGYTF. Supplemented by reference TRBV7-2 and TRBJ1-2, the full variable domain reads GAGVSQSPSNKVTEKGKDVELRCDPISGHTALYWYRQSLGQGLEFLIYFQGNSAPDKSGLPSDRFSAERTGGSVSTLTIQRTQQEDSAVYLCASSLTTGARGYTFGSGTRLTVV.

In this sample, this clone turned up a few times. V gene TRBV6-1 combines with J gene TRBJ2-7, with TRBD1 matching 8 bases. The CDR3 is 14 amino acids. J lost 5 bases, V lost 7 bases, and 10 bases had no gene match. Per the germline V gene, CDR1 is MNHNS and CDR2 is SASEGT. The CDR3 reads CASIRTGFYDEQYF. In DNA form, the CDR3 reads TGTGCCAGCATCAGGACAGGGTTTTACGACGAGCAGTACTTC.

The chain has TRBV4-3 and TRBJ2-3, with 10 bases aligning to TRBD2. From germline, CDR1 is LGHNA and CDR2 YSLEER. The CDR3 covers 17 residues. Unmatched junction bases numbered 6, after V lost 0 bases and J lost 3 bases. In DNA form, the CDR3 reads TGCGCCAGCAGCCAAGATCATGATAGCGGGGGGACAGATACGCAGTATTTT. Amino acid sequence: CASSQDHDSGGTDTQYF.

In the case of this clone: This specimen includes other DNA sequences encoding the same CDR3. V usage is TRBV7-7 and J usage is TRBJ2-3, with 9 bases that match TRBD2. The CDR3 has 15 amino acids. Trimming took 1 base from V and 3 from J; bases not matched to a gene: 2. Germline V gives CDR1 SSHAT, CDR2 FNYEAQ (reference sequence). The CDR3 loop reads CASSLGLAGTDTQYF. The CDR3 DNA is TGTGCCAGCAGCTTAGGGCTAGCGGGGACAGATACGCAGTATTTT. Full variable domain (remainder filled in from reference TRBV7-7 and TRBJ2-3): GAGVSQSPRYKVTKRGQDVTLRCDPISSHATLYWYQQALGQGPEFLTYFNYEAQPDKSGLPSDRFSAERPEGSISTLTIQRTEQRDSAMYRCASSLGLAGTDTQYFGPGTRLTVL.

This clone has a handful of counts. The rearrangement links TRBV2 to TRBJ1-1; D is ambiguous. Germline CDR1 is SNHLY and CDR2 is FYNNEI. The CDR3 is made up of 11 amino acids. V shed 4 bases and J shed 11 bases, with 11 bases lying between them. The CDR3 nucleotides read TGTGCCAGCAGTGGAGGGAGGTTGGCTTTCTTT. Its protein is CASSGGRLAFF.

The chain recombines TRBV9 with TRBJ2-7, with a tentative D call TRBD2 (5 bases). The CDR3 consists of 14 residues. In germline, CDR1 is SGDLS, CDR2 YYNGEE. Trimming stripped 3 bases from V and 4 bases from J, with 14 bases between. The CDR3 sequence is CASSADPSPYEQYF. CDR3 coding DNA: TGTGCCAGCAGCGCGGACCCTAGCCCTTACGAGCAGTACTTC.

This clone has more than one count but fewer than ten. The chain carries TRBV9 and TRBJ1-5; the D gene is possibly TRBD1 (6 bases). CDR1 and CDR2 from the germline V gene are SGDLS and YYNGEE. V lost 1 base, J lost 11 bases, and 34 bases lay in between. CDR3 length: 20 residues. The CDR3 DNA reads TGTGCCAGCAGCGTAACCTCGCCAGGGGATGTCGATTGGGAGTGGAGGTCCCAGCATTTT. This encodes CASSVTSPGDVDWEWRSQHF.

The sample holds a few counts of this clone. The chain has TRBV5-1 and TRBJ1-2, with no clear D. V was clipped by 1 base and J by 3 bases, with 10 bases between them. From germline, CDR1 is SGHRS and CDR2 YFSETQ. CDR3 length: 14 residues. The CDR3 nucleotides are TGCGCCAGCAGCTTGCGGGAGGCCCACTATGGCTACACCTTC. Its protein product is CASSLREAHYGYTF.

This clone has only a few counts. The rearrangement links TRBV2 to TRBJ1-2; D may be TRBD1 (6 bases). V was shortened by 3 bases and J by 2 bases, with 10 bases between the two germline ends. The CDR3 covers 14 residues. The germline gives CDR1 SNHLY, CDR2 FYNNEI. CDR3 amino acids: CASSERQGNYGYTF. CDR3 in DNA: TGTGCCAGCAGTGAGAGGCAGGGGAACTATGGCTACACCTTC. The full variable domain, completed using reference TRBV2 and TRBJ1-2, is EPEVTQTPSHQVTQMGQEVILRCVPISNHLYFYWYRQILGQKVEFLVSFYNNEISEKSEIFDDQFSVERPDGSNFTLKIRSTKLEDSAMYFCASSERQGNYGYTFGSGTRLTVV.

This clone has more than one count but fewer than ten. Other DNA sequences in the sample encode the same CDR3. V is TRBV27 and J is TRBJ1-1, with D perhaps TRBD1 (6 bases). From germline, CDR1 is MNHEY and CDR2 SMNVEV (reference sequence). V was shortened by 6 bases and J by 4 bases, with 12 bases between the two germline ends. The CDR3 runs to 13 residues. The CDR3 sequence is CASSYRVGTEAFF. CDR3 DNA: TGTGCCAGCAGCTACAGGGTAGGCACTGAAGCTTTCTTT.

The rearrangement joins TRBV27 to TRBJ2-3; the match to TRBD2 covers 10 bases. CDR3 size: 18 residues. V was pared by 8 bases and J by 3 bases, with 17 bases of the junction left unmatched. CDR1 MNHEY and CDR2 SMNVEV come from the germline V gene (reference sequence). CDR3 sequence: CASGRLAGALGSTDTQYF. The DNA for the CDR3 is TGTGCCAGCGGTCGGCTAGCGGGGGCTCTGGGATCTACAGATACGCAGTATTTT.

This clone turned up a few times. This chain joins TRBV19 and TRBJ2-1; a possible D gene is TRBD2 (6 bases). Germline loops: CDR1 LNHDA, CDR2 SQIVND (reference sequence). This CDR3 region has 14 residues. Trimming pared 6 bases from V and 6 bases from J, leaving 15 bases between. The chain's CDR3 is CASSPFDGGNEQFF. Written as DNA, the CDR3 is TGTGCCAGTAGCCCATTCGACGGGGGCAATGAGCAGTTCTTC.

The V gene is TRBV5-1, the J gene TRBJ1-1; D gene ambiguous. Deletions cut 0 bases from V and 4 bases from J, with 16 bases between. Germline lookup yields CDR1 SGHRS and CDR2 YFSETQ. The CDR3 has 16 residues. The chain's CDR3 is CASSLGVGVLSTEAFF. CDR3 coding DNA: TGCGCCAGCAGCTTGGGTGTCGGGGTTCTAAGCACTGAAGCTTTCTTT.

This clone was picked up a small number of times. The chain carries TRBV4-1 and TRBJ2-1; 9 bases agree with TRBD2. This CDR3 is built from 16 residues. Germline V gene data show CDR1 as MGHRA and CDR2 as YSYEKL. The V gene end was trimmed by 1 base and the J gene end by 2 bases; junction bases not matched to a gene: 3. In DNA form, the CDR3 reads TGCGCCAGCAGCCAAGGGCTAGCGGGGACCTACAATGAGCAGTTCTTC. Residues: CASSQGLAGTYNEQFF.

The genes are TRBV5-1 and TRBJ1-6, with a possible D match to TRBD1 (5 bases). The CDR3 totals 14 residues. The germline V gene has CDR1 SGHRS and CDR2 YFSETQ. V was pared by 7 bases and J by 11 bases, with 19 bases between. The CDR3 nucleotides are TGCGCCAGCCGGGGGGATAGGGTCGACCCACCCCTCCACTTT. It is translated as CASRGDRVDPPLHF.

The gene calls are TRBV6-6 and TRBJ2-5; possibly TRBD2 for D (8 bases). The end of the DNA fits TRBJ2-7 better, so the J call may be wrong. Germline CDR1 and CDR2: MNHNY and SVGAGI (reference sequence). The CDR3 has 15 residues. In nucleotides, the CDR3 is TGTGCCAGCAGCTTTTTAGCGGGACAGACCTACGAGCAGTACTTC. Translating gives CASSFLAGQTYEQYF.

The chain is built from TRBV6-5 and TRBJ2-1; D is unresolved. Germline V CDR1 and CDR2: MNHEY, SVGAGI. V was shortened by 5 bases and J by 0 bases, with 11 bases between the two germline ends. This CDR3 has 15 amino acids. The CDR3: CASSPTSLSYNEQFF. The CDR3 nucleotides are TGTGCCAGCAGTCCGACATCGCTCTCCTACAATGAGCAGTTCTTC.

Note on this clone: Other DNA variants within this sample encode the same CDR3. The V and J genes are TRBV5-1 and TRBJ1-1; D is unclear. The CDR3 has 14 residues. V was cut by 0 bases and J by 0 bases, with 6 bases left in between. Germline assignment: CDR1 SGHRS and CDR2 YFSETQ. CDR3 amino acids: CASSLGAMNTEAFF. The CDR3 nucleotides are TGCGCCAGCAGCTTGGGGGCCATGAACACTGAAGCTTTCTTT.

The CDR3 DNA reads TGCGCCAGCAGCTTGGGTGGTGGTGGCCTTAACTATGGCTACACCTTC. It specifies CASSLGGGGLNYGYTF. The genes are TRBV5-1 and TRBJ1-2; D gene ambiguous. The CDR3 consists of 16 residues. Germline CDR1 and CDR2: SGHRS and YFSETQ. Trimming took off 0 bases at V and 1 base at J, with 13 bases between the two ends.